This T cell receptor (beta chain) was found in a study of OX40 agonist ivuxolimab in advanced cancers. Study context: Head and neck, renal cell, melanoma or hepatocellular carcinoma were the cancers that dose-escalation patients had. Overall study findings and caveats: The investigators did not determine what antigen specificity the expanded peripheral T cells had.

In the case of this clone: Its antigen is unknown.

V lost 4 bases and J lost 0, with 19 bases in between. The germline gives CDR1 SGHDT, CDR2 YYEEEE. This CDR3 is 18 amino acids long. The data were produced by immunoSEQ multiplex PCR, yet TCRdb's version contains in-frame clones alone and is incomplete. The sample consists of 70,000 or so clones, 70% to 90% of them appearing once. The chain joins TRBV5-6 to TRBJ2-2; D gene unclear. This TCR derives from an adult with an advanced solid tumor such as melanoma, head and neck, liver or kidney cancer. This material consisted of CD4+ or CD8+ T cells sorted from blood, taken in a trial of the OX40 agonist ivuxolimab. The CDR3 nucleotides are TGTGCCAGCAGCCAACTTGTGGGCTCGACGGCGAACACCGGGGAGCTGTTTTTT. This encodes CASSQLVGSTANTGELFF.